The next 21 T cell receptor beta chains were all read from a single sample in a study of shared clonotypes between healthy human individuals. The assay was immunoSEQ multiplex PCR, and TCRdb's table has in-frame clones only and misses some. In the table there are 1.5 million to 2.5 million clones, 85% to 95% of which are singletons. CD8 cells regarded as naive lacked CD45RO, were positively chosen for CCR7, and omitted terminally differentiated effector memory CD45RA+ cells. Material for sequencing was naive CD8+ T cells sorted from blood. Source of these receptors: a man younger than 35 in good health.

In this sample, this clone turned up once. The chain uses TRBV7-9 and TRBJ1-2; possible D gene TRBD1, 5 bases. The CDR3 consists of 14 residues. V lost 6 bases and J 2 bases, leaving 13 bases between the germline ends. Germline CDR1 reads SEHNR; CDR2 reads FQNEAQ (reference sequence). CDR3 sequence (DNA): TGTGCCAGCAGTGAACAGACAGCGAACTATGGCTACACCTTC. It encodes CASSEQTANYGYTF.

Comment on this clone: Other DNA sequences in this sample translate to the same CDR3. V gene TRBV7-9 combines with J gene TRBJ2-5, with D unresolved. This CDR3 is built from 13 residues. Germline V lookup: CDR1 SEHNR, CDR2 FQNEAQ (reference sequence). Deletions cut 5 bases from V and 4 bases from J, with 11 bases between. The CDR3 protein is CASSPGLAETQYF. The DNA for the CDR3 is TGTGCCAGCAGCCCTGGGCTCGCAGAGACCCAGTACTTC.

CDR3 in DNA: TGCGGGGACAGGAACACTGAAGCTTTCTTT. This codes for CGDRNTEAFF. The rearrangement links TRBV20-1 to TRBJ1-1, with 7 bases aligning to TRBD1. CDR3 length: 10 residues. CDR1 DFQATT and CDR2 SNEGSKA come from the germline V gene (reference sequence).

V is TRBV5-4 and J is TRBJ2-1, with 7 nucleotides matching TRBD1. The CDR3 is made up of 13 amino acids. Germline CDR1 is SGHNT and CDR2 is YYREEE (reference sequence). The V gene end was trimmed by 3 bases and the J gene end by 4 bases; junction bases not matched to a gene: 1. The CDR3 DNA reads TGTGCCAGCAGCTGGGGACAGTACAATGAGCAGTTCTTC. Amino acids: CASSWGQYNEQFF.

The chain combines TRBV11-2 with TRBJ2-3, with 12 bases fitting TRBD2. With V trimmed by 0 bases and J by 2 bases, 9 bases remained unmatched. The germline V gene encodes CDR1 SGHAT and CDR2 FQNNGV. This CDR3 is built from 19 residues. The CDR3 spells CASSLELAGGDLFTDTQYF. CDR3 nucleotide sequence: TGTGCCAGCAGCTTAGAACTAGCGGGGGGAGATTTATTCACAGATACGCAGTATTTT. The variable domain in full, with the rest retrieved from reference TRBV11-2 and TRBJ2-3, is EAGVAQSPRYKIIEKRQSVAFWCNPISGHATLYWYQQILGQGPKLLIQFQNNGVVDDSQLPKDRFSAERLKGVDSTLKIQPAKLEDSAVYLCASSLELAGGDLFTDTQYFGPGTRLTVL.

The rearrangement joins TRBV5-1 to TRBJ1-2; a weak D match, TRBD1 (5 bases). The V gene's germline CDR1 is SGHRS and CDR2 YFSETQ. CDR3 length: 13 residues. The V and J ends lost 0 bases and 8 bases respectively, with 11 bases between them. The CDR3 DNA follows: TGCGCCAGCAGCTTGGGACAGCTGTGGGGCTACACCTTC. Amino acid sequence: CASSLGQLWGYTF.

This clone was counted at least ten times. The V and J genes are TRBV29-1 and TRBJ2-1; either TRBD1 or TRBD2 may fit D (5 bases each). The CDR3 contains 13 residues. Trimming cost V 6 bases and J 8 bases, with 17 bases left between them. Germline V CDR1 and CDR2: SQVTM, ANQGSEA. The chain's CDR3 is CSVPGRRPDEQFF. CDR3 in DNA: TGCAGCGTACCGGGACGGAGGCCAGATGAGCAGTTCTTC.

The chain couples TRBV11-2 to TRBJ2-1, with TRBD2 identical over 7 bases. The CDR3 sequence is 15 residues long. The V gene's germline CDR1 is SGHAT and CDR2 FQNNGV. V dropped 4 bases and J dropped 5; count of bases not matched to a gene: 8. The CDR3 DNA sequence: TGTGCCAGCAGCTCAGAGGGGAGGGCCGACAATGAGCAGTTCTTC. Translation: CASSSEGRADNEQFF.

Worth noting for this clone: The identical CDR3 is also encoded by other nucleotide sequences in the sample. CDR3 residues: CASSLGGYNEQFF. CDR3 in DNA: TGCGCCAGCAGCTTAGGTGGGTACAATGAGCAGTTCTTC. The V gene is TRBV5-1, the J gene TRBJ2-1, with D unresolved. The CDR3 extends over 13 amino acids. V shed 2 bases and J shed 4 bases, with 7 bases lying between them. CDR1 is SGHRS, CDR2 YFSETQ, per germline.

The chain uses TRBV2 and TRBJ1-3; D is unresolved. The ends were cut back, 0 bases at V and 0 bases at J, with 6 bases in the middle. Germline V CDR1 and CDR2: SNHLY, FYNNEI. This CDR3 is built from 15 residues. The DNA for the CDR3 is TGTGCCAGCAGTGAAGCAGGAGGCTCTGGAAACACCATATATTTT. Encoded protein: CASSEAGGSGNTIYF.

V usage is TRBV20-1 and J usage is TRBJ2-1; the match to TRBD2 covers 10 bases. The CDR3 runs 11 residues. CDR1 and CDR2 (germline): DFQATT, SNEGSKA (reference sequence). The CDR3 region is CSQRGGYEQFF. The CDR3 coding sequence is TGCAGCCAGCGGGGGGGATATGAGCAGTTCTTC.

V usage is TRBV6-6 and J usage is TRBJ2-7; D gene uncertain. V lost 4 bases and J lost 5, with 12 bases in between. Germline CDR1 reads MNHNY; CDR2 reads SVGAGI (reference sequence). This CDR3 has 13 amino acids. CDR3 in amino acids: CASSWGSANEQYF. The CDR3 coding sequence is TGTGCCAGCAGTTGGGGTTCTGCAAACGAGCAGTACTTC.

The V call is TRBV4-1, the J call TRBJ1-4; D unresolved. This CDR3 spans 14 amino acids. CDR1 is MGHRA and CDR2 is YSYEKL in the germline V gene. Trimming removed 3 bases at V and 7 bases at J, with 12 bases between. The CDR3 nucleotides read TGCGCCAGCAGCCAGGGGAGAGACGGTGAAAAACTGTTTTTT. This gives the protein CASSQGRDGEKLFF.

J is TRBJ2-1 and V is TRBV5-6; 7 nucleotides match TRBD1. There are 15 residues in the CDR3. Germline loops: CDR1 SGHDT, CDR2 YYEEEE. V shed 5 bases and J 8 bases; nucleotides not matched to a gene: 13. The CDR3 loop reads CASSLQGFINDEQFF. DNA of the CDR3: TGTGCCAGCAGTCTACAGGGGTTTATTAACGATGAGCAGTTCTTC.

The chain joins TRBV7-2 to TRBJ2-7, with D possibly matching TRBD1 (5 bases). The germline CDR1 and CDR2 sequences are SGHTA and FQGNSA. Between the trimmed V and J ends, which lost 1 base and 0 bases, there was a span of 7 bases. The CDR3 sequence is 14 residues long. CDR3 sequence (DNA): TGTGCCAGCAGCTTAGTGGACACCTCCTACGAGCAGTACTTC. This sequence encodes CASSLVDTSYEQYF.

The rearrangement joins TRBV29-1 to TRBJ2-3; 7 positions agree with TRBD1. From germline, CDR1 is SQVTM and CDR2 ANQGSEA. V was clipped by 1 base and J by 0 bases; unmatched bases: 4. CDR3 length equals 15 residues. DNA of the CDR3: TGCAGCGTTGAAGGGGACAGCGAGAGCACAGATACGCAGTATTTT. Translated: CSVEGDSESTDTQYF.

The chain links TRBV6-1 to TRBJ2-1; unclear D gene. The V gene's germline CDR1 is MNHNS and CDR2 SASEGT. This CDR3 has 11 amino acids. The V and J ends lost 10 bases and 8 bases respectively, with 12 bases between them. Here the CDR3 DNA reads TGTGCCACTGGTTGGAGTGATGAGCAGTTCTTC. Encoded protein: CATGWSDEQFF.

This rearrangement joins TRBV7-2 to TRBJ2-7; TRBD2 is a possible D gene (6 bases). With 1 base removed from V and 4 bases from J, the gap between germline ends came to 14 bases. The CDR3 totals 15 residues. CDR1 is SGHTA, CDR2 FQGNSA, per germline. CDR3 residues: CASSLVYGSQYEQYF. CDR3 nucleotides: TGTGCCAGCAGCTTAGTCTACGGGAGCCAGTACGAGCAGTACTTC.

V usage is TRBV6-6 and J usage is TRBJ1-1, with a weak D call TRBD1 (5 bases). Per the germline V gene, CDR1 is MNHNY and CDR2 is SVGAGI (reference sequence). V gave up 2 bases and J gave up 1 base, with 11 bases separating them. The CDR3 spans 15 residues. CDR3 coding DNA: TGTGCCAGCAGTTACGGTGAGGGGACGAACACTGAAGCTTTCTTT. This gives the protein CASSYGEGTNTEAFF.

The V gene is TRBV10-3, the J gene TRBJ2-7; D unclear. This CDR3 has 14 amino acids. V was cut by 0 bases and J by 0 bases, with 6 bases left in between. Germline CDR1 ENHRY, CDR2 SYGVKD. The CDR3 loop reads CAISESKSSYEQYF. CDR3 coding DNA: TGTGCCATCAGTGAGTCTAAGAGCTCCTACGAGCAGTACTTC.

V and J are TRBV11-1 and TRBJ2-2, with 10 positions matching TRBD1. Germline V gene sequence: CDR1 SGHAT, CDR2 FQDESV (reference sequence). CDR3 size: 17 residues. Trimming cost V 3 bases and J 3 bases; bases outside gene matches: 7. CDR3 loop: CASSFIPGTGDTGELFF. In nucleotides, the CDR3 is TGTGCCAGCAGCTTCATACCCGGGACAGGGGACACCGGGGAGCTGTTTTTT.